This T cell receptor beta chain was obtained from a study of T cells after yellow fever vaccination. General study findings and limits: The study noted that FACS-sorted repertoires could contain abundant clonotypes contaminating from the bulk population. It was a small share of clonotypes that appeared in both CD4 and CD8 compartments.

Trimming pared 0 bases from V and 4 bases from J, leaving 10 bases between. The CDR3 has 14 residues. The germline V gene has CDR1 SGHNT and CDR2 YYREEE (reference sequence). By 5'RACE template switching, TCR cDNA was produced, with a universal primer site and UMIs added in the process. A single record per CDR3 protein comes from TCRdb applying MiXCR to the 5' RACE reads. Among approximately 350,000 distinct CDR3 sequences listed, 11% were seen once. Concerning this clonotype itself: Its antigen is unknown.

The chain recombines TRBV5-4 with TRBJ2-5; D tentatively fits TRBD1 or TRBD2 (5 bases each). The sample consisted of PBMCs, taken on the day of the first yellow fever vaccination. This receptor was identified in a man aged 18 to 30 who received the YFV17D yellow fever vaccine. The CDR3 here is CASSLGGEGETQYF. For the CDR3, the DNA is TGTGCCAGCAGCTTGGGAGGGGAAGGAGAGACCCAGTACTTC.